This is a list of T cell receptor beta chains from one sample in a study of blood T cell repertoires in COVID-19. TCRdb's copy holds only in-frame clones and misses some; the assay was immunoSEQ multiplex PCR. The sample lists roughly 270,000 clones, 70% to 90% occurring once. The sample was peripheral blood. The receptors shown here come from a man in his late teens or twenties with active or convalescent COVID-19. The CDR3 runs from the conserved cysteine through the conserved F or W. The D gene is left open where the match is weak. The size field is filled for only some rows; it gives once, few, many or a size class.

>TRBD1|TRBJ1-2|.|TRBV10-2
TGCGCCAGCAGGAGGACAGGGACCCTTAACTATGGCTACACCTTC
CASRRTGTLNYGYTF
>TRBD1|TRBJ1-2|.|TRBV6-2/TRBV6-3
TGTGCCAGCAGTTACCGGGACAGAATATATGGCTACACCTTC
CASSYRDRIYGYTF
>TRBD1|TRBJ2-2|.|TRBV6-1
TGTGCCAGCAGTGACGGACAGGGCCCCGGGGAGCTGTTTTTT
CASSDGQGPGELFF
>.|TRBJ1-2|.|TRBV7-8
TGTGCCAGCAGCTTAGAACGGGGGGGGTTGGGCTATGGCTACACCTTC
CASSLERGGLGYGYTF
>.|TRBJ1-1|.|TRBV5-6
TGTGCCAGCAGCTTGGGACTTTCTTCGACTGAAGCTTTCTTT
CASSLGLSSTEAFF
>TRBD1|TRBJ2-1|.|TRBV14
TGTGCCAGCAGCCAAATGTTTCCCTTAGCCAGGGAAGGGGGCATCGAGCAGTTCTTC
CASSQMFPLAREGGIEQFF
>.|TRBJ1-2|once|TRBV4-2
TGTGCCAGCAGCCAAGGCGAGGTGGGCTATGGCTACACCTTC
CASSQGEVGYGYTF
>.|TRBJ2-2|.|TRBV18
TGTGCCAGCTCACCACAGTTTGGGGAGCCCGGGGAGCTGTTTTTT
CASSPQFGEPGELFF
>TRBD1|TRBJ1-2|few|TRBV7-9
TGTGCCAGCAGCCAAACAGGGGCGGACTACACCTTC
CASSQTGADYTF
>.|TRBJ2-1|.|TRBV7-9
TGTGCCAGCAGCCCCGGGTTCTTC
CASSPGFF
>TRBD1|TRBJ1-2|.|TRBV5-1
TGCGCCAGCAGCTTGGCCAGGACAGGGGCTAACTATGGCTACACCTTC
CASSLARTGANYGYTF
>TRBD2|TRBJ2-7|.|TRBV6-5
TGTGCCAGCAGGCAGACTAGCTTCCCCTACGAGCAGTACTTC
CASRQTSFPYEQYF
>.|TRBJ2-2|.|TRBV5-4
TGTGCCAGCAGCCTAGGGACTTCTTACACCGGGGAGCTGTTTTTT
CASSLGTSYTGELFF
>TRBD2|TRBJ2-3|.|TRBV7-3
TGTGCCAGCAGCCTTTCCCCAGCCGGGACTAGCGCAGATACGCAGTATTTT
CASSLSPAGTSADTQYF
>TRBD1|TRBJ1-1|.|TRBV19
TGTGCCAGTAGTAGGGACAGGGGGCGCGTGAACACTGAAGCTTTCTTT
CASSRDRGRVNTEAFF
>TRBD1|TRBJ2-1|.|TRBV30
TGTGCCTGGAGTTGTCCGGGACAGGGGATTCCTGAGCAGTTCTTC
CAWSCPGQGIPEQFF
>.|TRBJ1-1|.|TRBV4-2
TGTGCCAGCAGCCGGTCAGGGGAGGGGAGGAACACTGAAGCTTTCTTT
CASSRSGEGRNTEAFF
>.|TRBJ2-3|few|TRBV28
TGTGCCAGCAGTTTCCTACAGGGCACAGATACGCAGTATTTT
CASSFLQGTDTQYF
>TRBD1|TRBJ1-2|.|TRBV11-2
TGTGCCAGCAGCCCGATGGAGTCACAGGGGGACTATGGCTACACCTTC
CASSPMESQGDYGYTF
>TRBD1|TRBJ2-5|.|TRBV9
TGTGCCAGCAGCGTAGCAGGGGGCTCCCAAGAGACCCAGTACTTC
CASSVAGGSQETQYF
>TRBD1|TRBJ1-2|.|TRBV6-6
TGTGCCAGCAGCCAGACAGGGTTTAAGGCTAACTATGGCTACACCTTC
CASSQTGFKANYGYTF
>.|TRBJ1-6|.|TRBV20-1
TGCAGTGCTAGTAGAGGGCGGCGATCACCCCTCCACTTT
CSASRGRRSPLHF
>.|TRBJ2-1|.|TRBV2
TGTGCCAGCAGTGTGCAGGGCGTCGGGGGAAATGAGCAGTTCTTC
CASSVQGVGGNEQFF
>TRBD2|TRBJ2-3|many|TRBV4-3
TGCGCCAGCAGCCAAGATCTAGCGGGGGGGCCAGATACGCAGTATTTT
CASSQDLAGGPDTQYF
>TRBD1|TRBJ1-3|.|TRBV6-4
TGTGCCAGCAGTGACAGGGGGCCGGGTAGAAACACCATATATTTT
CASSDRGPGRNTIYF
>.|TRBJ1-1|.|TRBV5-4
TGTGCCAGCAGCTCCCTAGAGGGGCAGCGGGGATTT
CASSSLEGQRGF
>.|TRBJ1-2|few|TRBV5-4
TGTGCCAGCAGCTTGCCACCCCGGTCTGGCTACACCTTC
CASSLPPRSGYTF
>.|TRBJ1-3|.|TRBV18
TGTGCCAGCTCACCCGGACGGGGGTCTGGAAACACCATATATTTT
CASSPGRGSGNTIYF
>.|TRBJ1-2|.|TRBV4-2
TGTGCCAGCAGCCAAGATCAGTCAGGCTCCTATGGCTACACCTTC
CASSQDQSGSYGYTF
>TRBD2|TRBJ2-1|.|TRBV7-9
TGTGCCAGCAGCTTGAGCGGACTAGCGGGGGGGCCTCGATATGAGCAGTTCTTC
CASSLSGLAGGPRYEQFF
>TRBD2|TRBJ2-2|.|TRBV7-8
TGTGCCAGCAGCCCCGGGGGGGGGCGAAACACCGGGGAGCTGTTTTTT
CASSPGGGRNTGELFF
>TRBD1|TRBJ1-1|.|TRBV19
TGTGCCAGTAGTAAGCTTCGGACAGGGGTGATGAACACTGAAGCTTTCTTT
CASSKLRTGVMNTEAFF
>.|TRBJ2-1|.|TRBV5-1
TGCGCCAGCAGCTTGGATCTAGTTGGTGCTGATGAGCAGTTCTTC
CASSLDLVGADEQFF
>.|TRBJ2-7|.|TRBV9
TGTGCCAGCAGCGTAGCTTACGGGACTCCCTACGAGCAGTACTTC
CASSVAYGTPYEQYF
>TRBD2|TRBJ2-5|.|TRBV3-1/TRBV3-2
TGTGCCAGCATGCGGGGGACTAGGTACGAGACCCAGTACTTC
CASMRGTRYETQYF
>.|TRBJ1-5|.|TRBV4-3
TGCGCCAGCAGCCAAGAGGCGACAGACAATCAGCCCCAGCATTTT
CASSQEATDNQPQHF
>.|TRBJ1-1|.|TRBV27
TGTGCCAGCAGTTCCCCCGGGGGGGCTTACACTGAAGCTTTCTTT
CASSSPGGAYTEAFF
>.|TRBJ1-4|.|TRBV4-1
TGCGCCAGCAGCCAAGAAGGCCAGGGCCATAATGAAAAACTGTTTTTT
CASSQEGQGHNEKLFF
>TRBD1|TRBJ1-5|.|TRBV27
TGTGCCAGCAGTTTATACAGGGGGGCCAATCAGCCCCAGCATTTT
CASSLYRGANQPQHF
>TRBD1|TRBJ1-1|.|TRBV6-2/TRBV6-3
TGTGCCAGCACCCCCTACAGGGGGGACACTGAAGCTTTCTTT
CASTPYRGDTEAFF
>TRBD1|TRBJ1-1|few|TRBV10-3
TGTGCCATTCAGGGGGAAGGCACTGAAGCTTTCTTT
CAIQGEGTEAFF
>TRBD1|TRBJ1-2|.|TRBV6-2/TRBV6-3
TGTGCCAGCAGTTGGGACAGGGAGAACTATGGCTACACCTTC
CASSWDRENYGYTF
>.|TRBJ2-1|.|TRBV29-1
TGCAGCGGGAGACTAAATGAGCAGTTCTTC
CSGRLNEQFF
>TRBD1|TRBJ1-2|.|TRBV19
TGTGCCAGTAGTATTGGACAGGGGGGAGGCTACACCTTC
CASSIGQGGGYTF
>TRBD1|TRBJ1-5|.|TRBV5-8
TGTGCCAGCAGCCCGGGAACAGGGGGACAAGAGCCCCAGCATTTT
CASSPGTGGQEPQHF
>.|TRBJ2-7|few|TRBV28
TGTGCCAGCAGGGACCAAGGGGGTTCCTACGAGCAGTACTTC
CASRDQGGSYEQYF
>.|TRBJ2-2|few|TRBV7-3
TGTGCCAGCAGCCCCCGTTCCGAACGGACCGGGGAGCTGTTTTTT
CASSPRSERTGELFF
>.|TRBJ2-2|.|TRBV6-5
TGTGCCAGCAGTTTCCCCATCCCCCCCGGGGAGCTGTTTTTT
CASSFPIPPGELFF
>TRBD1|TRBJ1-1|few|TRBV3-1/TRBV3-2
TGTGCCAGCAGCCGAGGGACAGGGGGGATAGAAGCTTTCTTT
CASSRGTGGIEAFF
>.|TRBJ2-2|.|TRBV4-3
TGCGCCAGCAGCCAAGAGGCAGGGAACACCGGGGAGCTGTTTTTT
CASSQEAGNTGELFF
>.|TRBJ1-5|.|TRBV4-1
TGCGCCAGCAGCCTCTACTTCGAGGGGGGGGTGTATCAGCCCCAGCATTTT
CASSLYFEGGVYQPQHF
>TRBD1|TRBJ2-3|once|TRBV10-1
TGCGCCAGCAGTAACACAGGGGTGAGAGATACGCAGTATTTT
CASSNTGVRDTQYF